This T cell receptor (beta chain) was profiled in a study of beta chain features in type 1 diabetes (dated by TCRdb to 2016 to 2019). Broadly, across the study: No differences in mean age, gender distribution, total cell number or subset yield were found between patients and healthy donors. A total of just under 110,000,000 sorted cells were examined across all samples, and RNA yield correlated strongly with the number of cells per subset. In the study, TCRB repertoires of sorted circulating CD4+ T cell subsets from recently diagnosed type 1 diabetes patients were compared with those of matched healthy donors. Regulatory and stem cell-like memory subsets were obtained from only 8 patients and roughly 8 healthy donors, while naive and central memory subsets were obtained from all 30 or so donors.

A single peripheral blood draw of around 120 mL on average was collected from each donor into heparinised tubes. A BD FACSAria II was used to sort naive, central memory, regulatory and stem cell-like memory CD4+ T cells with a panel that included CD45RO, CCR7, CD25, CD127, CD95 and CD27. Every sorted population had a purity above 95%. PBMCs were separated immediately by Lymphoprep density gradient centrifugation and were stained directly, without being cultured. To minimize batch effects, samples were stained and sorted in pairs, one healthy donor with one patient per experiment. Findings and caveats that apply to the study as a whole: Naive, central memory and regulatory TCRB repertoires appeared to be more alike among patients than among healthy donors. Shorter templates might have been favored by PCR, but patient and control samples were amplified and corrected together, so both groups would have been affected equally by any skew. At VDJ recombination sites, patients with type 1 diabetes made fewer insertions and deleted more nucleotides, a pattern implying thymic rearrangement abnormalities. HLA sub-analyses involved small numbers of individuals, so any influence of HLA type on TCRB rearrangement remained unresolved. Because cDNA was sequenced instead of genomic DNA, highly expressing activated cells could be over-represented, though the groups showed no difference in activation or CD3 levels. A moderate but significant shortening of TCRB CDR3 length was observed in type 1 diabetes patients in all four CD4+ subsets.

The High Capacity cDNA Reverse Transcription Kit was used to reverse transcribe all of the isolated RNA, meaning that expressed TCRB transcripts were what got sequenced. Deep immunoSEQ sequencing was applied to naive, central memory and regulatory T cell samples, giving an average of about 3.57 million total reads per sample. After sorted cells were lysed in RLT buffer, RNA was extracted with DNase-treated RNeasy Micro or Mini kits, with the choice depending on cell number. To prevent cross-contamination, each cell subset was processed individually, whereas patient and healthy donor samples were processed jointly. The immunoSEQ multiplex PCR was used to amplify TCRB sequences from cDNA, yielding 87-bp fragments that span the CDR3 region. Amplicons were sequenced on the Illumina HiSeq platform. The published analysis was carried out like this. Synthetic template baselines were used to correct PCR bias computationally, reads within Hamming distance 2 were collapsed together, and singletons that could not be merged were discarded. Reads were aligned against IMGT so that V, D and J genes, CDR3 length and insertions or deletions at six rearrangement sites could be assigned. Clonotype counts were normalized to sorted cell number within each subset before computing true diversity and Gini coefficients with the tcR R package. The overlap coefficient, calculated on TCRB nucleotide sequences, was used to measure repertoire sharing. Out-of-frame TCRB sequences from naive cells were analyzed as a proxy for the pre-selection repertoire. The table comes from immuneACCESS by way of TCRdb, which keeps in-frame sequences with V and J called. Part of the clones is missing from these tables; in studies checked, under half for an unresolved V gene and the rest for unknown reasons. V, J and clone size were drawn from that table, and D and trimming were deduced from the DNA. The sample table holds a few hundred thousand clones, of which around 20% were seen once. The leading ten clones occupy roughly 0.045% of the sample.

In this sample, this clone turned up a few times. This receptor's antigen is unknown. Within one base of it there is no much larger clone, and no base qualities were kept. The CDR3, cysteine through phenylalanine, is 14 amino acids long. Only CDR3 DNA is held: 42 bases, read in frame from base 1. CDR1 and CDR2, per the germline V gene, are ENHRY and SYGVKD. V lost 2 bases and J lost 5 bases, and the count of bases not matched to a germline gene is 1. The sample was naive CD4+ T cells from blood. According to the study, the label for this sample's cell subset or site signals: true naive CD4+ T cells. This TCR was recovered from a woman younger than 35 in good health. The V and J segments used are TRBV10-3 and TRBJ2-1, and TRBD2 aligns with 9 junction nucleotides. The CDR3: CAISEGLANNEQFF. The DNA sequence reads TGTGCCATCAGTGAGGGACTAGCGAACAATGAGCAGTTCTTC.